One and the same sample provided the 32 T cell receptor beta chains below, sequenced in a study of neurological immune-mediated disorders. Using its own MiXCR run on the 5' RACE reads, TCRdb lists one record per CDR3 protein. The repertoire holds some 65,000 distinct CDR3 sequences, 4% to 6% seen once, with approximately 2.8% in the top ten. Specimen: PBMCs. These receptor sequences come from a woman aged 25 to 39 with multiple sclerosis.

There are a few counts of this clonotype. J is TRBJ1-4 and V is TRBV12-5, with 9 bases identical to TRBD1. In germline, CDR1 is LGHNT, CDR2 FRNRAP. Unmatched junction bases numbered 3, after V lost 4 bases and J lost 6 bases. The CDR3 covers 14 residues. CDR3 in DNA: TGTGCTAGTGGTTCACGGGACAGGGATGAAAAACTGTTTTTT. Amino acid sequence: CASGSRDRDEKLFF.

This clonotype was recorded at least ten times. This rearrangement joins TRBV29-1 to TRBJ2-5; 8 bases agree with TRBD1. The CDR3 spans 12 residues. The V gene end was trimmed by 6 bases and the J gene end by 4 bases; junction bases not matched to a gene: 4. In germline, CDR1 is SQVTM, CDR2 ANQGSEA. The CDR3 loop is CSVWTGRETQYF. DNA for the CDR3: TGCAGCGTCTGGACAGGGCGAGAGACCCAGTACTTC. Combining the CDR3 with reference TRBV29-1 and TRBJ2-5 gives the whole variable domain SAVISQKPSRDICQRGTSLTIQCQVDSQVTMMFWYRQQPGQSLTLIATANQGSEATYESGFVIDKFPISRPNLTFSTLTVSNMSPEDSSIYLCSVWTGRETQYFGPGTRLLVL.

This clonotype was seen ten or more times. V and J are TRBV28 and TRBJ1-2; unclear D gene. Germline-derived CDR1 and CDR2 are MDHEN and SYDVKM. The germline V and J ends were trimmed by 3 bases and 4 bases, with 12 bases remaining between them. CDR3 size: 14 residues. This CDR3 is CASSFFSGPYGYTF. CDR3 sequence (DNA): TGTGCCAGCAGTTTCTTCTCAGGTCCCTATGGCTACACCTTC.

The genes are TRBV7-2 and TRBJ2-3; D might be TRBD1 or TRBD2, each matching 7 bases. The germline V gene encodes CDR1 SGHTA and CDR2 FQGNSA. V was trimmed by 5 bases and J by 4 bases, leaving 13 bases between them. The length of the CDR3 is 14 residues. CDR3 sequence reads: CASSPGGGADTQYF. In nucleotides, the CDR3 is TGTGCCAGCAGCCCAGGGGGGGGGGCAGATACGCAGTATTTT.

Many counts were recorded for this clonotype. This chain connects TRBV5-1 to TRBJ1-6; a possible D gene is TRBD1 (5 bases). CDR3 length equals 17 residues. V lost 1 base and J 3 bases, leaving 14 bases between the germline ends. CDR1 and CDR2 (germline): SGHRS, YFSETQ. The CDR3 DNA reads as TGCGCCAGCAGCTTGAAGGAACAGGCCGACTATAATTCACCCCTCCACTTT. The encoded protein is CASSLKEQADYNSPLHF.

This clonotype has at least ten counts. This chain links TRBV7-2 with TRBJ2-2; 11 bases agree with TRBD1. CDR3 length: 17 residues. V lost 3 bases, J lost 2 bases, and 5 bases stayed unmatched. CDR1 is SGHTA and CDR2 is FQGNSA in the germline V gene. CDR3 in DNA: TGTGCCAGCAGCTTGACGGGACAGGGGGTCAACACCGGGGAGCTGTTTTTT. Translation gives CASSLTGQGVNTGELFF.

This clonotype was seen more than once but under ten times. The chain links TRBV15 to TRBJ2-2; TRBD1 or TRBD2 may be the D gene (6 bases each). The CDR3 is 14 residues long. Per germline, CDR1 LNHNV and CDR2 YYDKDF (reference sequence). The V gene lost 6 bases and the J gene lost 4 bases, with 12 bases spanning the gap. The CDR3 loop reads CATREGVGTGELFF. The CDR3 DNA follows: TGTGCCACCAGGGAGGGGGTTGGCACCGGGGAGCTGTTTTTT. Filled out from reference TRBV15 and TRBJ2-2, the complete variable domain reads DAMVIQNPRYQVTQFGKPVTLSCSQTLNHNVMYWYQQKSSQAPKLLFHYYDKDFNNEADTPDNFQSRRPNTSFCFLDIRSPGLGDTAMYLCATREGVGTGELFFGEGSRLTVL.

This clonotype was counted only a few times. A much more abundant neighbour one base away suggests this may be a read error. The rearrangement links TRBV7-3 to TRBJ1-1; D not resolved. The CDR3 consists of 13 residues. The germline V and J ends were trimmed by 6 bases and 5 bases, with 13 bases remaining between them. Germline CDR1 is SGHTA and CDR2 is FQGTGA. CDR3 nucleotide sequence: TGTGCCAGCAGACTCGAAAGGGAGACTGAAGCTTTCTTT. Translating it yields CASRLERETEAFF.

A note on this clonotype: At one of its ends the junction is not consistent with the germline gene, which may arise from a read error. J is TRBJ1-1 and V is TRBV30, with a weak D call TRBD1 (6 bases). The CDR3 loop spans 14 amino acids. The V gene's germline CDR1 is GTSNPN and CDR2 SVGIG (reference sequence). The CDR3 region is CAWSVYRVNPEAFF. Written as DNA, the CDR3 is TGTGCCTGGAGTGTATACAGGGTGAACCCTGAAGCTTTCTTT.

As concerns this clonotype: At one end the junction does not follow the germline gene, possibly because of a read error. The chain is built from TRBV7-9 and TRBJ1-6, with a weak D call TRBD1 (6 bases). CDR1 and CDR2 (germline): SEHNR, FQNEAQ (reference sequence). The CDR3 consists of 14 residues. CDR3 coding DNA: TGTGCCAGCAGGGCCCGGGGGCTTAATTCACCCCTCAACTTT. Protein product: CASRARGLNSPLNF.

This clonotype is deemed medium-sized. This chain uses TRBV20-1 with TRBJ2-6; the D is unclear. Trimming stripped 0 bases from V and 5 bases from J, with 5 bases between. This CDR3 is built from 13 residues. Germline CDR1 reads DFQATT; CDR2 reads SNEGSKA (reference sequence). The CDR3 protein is CSARDHRANVLTF. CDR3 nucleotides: TGCAGTGCTAGAGATCATAGGGCCAACGTCCTGACTTTC.

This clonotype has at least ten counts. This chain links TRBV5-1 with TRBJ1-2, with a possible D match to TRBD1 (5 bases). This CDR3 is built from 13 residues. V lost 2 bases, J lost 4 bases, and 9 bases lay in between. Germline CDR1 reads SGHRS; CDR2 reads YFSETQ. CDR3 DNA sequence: TGCGCCAGCAGCTTCGACAGCGGCTATGGCTACACCTTC. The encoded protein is CASSFDSGYGYTF.

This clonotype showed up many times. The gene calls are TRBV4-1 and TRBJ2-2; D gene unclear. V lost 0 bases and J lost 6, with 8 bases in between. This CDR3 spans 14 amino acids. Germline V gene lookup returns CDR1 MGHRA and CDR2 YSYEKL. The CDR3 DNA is TGCGCCAGCAGCCAAGATCTAGAGTCCGGGGAGCTGTTTTTT. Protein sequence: CASSQDLESGELFF.

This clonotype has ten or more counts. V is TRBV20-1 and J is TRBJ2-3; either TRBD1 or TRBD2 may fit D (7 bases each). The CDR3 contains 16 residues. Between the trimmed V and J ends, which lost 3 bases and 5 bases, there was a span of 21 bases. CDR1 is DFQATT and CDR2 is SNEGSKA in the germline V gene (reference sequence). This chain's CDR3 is CSARTVGRGPGDTQYF. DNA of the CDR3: TGCAGTGCTAGGACCGTAGGGAGGGGGCCGGGAGATACGCAGTATTTT.

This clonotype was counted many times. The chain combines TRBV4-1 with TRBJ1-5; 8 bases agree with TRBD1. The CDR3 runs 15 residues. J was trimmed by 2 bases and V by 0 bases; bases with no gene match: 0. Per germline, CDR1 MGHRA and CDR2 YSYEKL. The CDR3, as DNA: TGCGCCAGCAGCCAAGAACAGGGGGGCAATCAGCCCCAGCATTTT. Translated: CASSQEQGGNQPQHF.

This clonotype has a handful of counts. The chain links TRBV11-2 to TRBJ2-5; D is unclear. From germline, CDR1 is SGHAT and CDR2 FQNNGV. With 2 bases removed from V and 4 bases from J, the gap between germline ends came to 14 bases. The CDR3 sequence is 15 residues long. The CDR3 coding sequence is TGTGCCAGCAGCTTACCCAGAAGTCTGGGAGAGACCCAGTACTTC. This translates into CASSLPRSLGETQYF.

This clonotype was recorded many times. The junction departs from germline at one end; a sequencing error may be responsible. The CDR3 spells CAIGGGFDQPQNF. CDR3 coding DNA: TGTGCCATCGGAGGGGGATTCGATCAGCCCCAGAATTTT. The V call is TRBV10-3, the J call TRBJ1-5, with TRBD1 as a possible D gene (6 bases). This CDR3 has 13 amino acids. Germline-derived CDR1 and CDR2 are ENHRY and SYGVKD.

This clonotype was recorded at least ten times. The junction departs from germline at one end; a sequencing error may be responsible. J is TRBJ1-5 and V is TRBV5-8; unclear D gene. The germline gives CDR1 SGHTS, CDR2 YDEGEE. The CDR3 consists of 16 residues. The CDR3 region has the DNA TGTGCCAGCAGCTTGGGCGCTGGTAGGGTTGATCAGCCCCAGAATTTT. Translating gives CASSLGAGRVDQPQNF.

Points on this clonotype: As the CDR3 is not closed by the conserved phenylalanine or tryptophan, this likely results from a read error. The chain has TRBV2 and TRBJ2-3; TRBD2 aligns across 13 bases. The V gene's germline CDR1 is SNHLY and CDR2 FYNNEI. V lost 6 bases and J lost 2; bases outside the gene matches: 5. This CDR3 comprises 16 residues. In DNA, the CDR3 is TGTGCCAGCAGCGAGACTAGCGGGGGGTTCACAGATACGCAGTATTAT. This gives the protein CASSETSGGFTDTQYY.

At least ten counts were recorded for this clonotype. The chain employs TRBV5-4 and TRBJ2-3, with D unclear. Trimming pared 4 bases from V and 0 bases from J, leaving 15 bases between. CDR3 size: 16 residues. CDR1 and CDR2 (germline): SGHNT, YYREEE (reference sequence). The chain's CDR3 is CASSPESGRSTDTQYF. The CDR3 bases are TGTGCCAGCAGCCCCGAGTCAGGACGTAGCACAGATACGCAGTATTTT.

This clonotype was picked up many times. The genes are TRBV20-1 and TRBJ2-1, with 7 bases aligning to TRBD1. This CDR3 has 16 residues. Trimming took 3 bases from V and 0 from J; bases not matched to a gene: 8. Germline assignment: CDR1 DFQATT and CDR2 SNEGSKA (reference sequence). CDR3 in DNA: TGCAGTGCTAGTCCCGACAGGGAGAGCTCCTACAATGAGCAGTTCTTC. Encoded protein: CSASPDRESSYNEQFF.

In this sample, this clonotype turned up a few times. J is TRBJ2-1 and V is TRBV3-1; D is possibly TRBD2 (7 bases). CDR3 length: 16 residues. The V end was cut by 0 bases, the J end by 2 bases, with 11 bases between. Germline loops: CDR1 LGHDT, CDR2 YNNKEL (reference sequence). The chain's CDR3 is CASSQEGRGAYNEQFF. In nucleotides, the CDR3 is TGTGCCAGCAGCCAAGAGGGGAGGGGGGCCTACAATGAGCAGTTCTTC.

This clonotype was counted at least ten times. DNA of the CDR3: TGCAGTGCTAGAAGGCGGTGGTGGGACAATGAGCAGTTCTTC. It yields the protein CSARRRWWDNEQFF. The genes are TRBV20-1 and TRBJ2-1; D gene ambiguous. The length of the CDR3 is 14 residues. Germline CDR1 DFQATT, CDR2 SNEGSKA (reference sequence). Trimming pared 2 bases from V and 5 bases from J, leaving 13 bases between.

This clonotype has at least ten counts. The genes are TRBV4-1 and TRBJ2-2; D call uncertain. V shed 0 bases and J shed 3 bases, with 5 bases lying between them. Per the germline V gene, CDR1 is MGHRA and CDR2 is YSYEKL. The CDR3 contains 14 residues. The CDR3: CASSQETYTGELFF. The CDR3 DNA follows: TGCGCCAGCAGCCAAGAGACTTACACCGGGGAGCTGTTTTTT.

CDR3 coding DNA: TGTGCCAGCAATGTAAGACTAGCGGGGGCTTTTTCCGATACGCAGTATTTT. Protein: CASNVRLAGAFSDTQYF. The chain joins TRBV12-3 or TRBV12-4 to TRBJ2-3; 12 bases are shared with TRBD2. After removal of 7 bases from V and 6 bases from J, the junction contained 14 bases not matched to a gene. This CDR3 has 17 amino acids.

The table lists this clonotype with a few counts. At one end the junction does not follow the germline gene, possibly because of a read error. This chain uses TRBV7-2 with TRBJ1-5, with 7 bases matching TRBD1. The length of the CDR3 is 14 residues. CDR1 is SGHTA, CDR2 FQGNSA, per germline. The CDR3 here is CASSPTRGDQPQNF. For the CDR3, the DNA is TGTGCCAGCAGCCCTACCAGGGGGGATCAGCCCCAGAATTTT.

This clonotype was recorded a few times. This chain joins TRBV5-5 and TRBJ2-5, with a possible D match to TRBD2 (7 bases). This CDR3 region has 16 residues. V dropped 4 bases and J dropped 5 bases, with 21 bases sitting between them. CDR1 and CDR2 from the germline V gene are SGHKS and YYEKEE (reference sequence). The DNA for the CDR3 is TGTGCCAGCAGCGTCTGGACCGGGGGGCGTCCGGAGACCCAGTACTTC. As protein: CASSVWTGGRPETQYF.

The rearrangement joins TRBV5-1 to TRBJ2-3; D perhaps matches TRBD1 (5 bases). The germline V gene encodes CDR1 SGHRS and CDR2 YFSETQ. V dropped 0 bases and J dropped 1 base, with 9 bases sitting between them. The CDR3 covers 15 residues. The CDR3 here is CASSLEVRGTDTQYF. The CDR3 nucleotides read TGCGCCAGCAGCTTGGAAGTCAGGGGCACAGATACGCAGTATTTT. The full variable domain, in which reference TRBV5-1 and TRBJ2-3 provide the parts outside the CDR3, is KAGVTQTPRYLIKTRGQQVTLSCSPISGHRSVSWYQQTPGQGLQFLFEYFSETQRNKGNFPGRFSGRQFSNSRSEMNVSTLELGDSALYLCASSLEVRGTDTQYFGPGTRLTVL.

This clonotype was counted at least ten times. The CDR3 sequence is CASSHLLAGGLETQYF. Written as DNA, the CDR3 is TGTGCCAGCAGCCATCTACTAGCGGGGGGTCTAGAGACCCAGTACTTC. This rearrangement joins TRBV3-1 to TRBJ2-5, with 12 bases matching TRBD2. Losses at the gene ends were 3 bases for V and 4 bases for J; bases not matched to a gene: 6. CDR1 is LGHDT and CDR2 is YNNKEL in the germline V gene (reference sequence). The CDR3 extends over 16 amino acids.

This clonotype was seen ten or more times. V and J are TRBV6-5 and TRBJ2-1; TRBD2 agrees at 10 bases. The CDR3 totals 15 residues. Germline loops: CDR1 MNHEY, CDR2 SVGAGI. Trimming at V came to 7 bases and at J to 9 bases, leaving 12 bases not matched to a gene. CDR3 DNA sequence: TGTGCCAGCAATAAAGCGGGGGGGCCGGTTGCTGAGCAGTTCTTC. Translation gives CASNKAGGPVAEQFF.

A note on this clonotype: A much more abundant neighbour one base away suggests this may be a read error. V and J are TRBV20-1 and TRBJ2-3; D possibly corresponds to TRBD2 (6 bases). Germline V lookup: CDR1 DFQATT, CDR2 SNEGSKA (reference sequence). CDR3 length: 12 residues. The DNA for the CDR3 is TGCAGCGAGTGGGGAGGAACAGATACGCAGTATTTT. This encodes CSEWGGTDTQYF.

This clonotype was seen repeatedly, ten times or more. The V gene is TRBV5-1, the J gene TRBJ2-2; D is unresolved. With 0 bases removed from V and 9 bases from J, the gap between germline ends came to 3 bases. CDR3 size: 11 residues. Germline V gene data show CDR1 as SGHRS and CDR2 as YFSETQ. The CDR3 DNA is TGCGCCAGCAGCTTGGGGCGGGAGCTGTTTTTT. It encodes CASSLGRELFF.